This TCR beta chain was sequenced in a study of blood T cell repertoires in COVID-19. Study information: The samples span acute and convalescent COVID-19 from the United States, Italy and Spain. Sources were T cells, B-cell-depleted T cells, or PBMCs; the material itself was cDNA or gDNA.

Original methodology: By means of reference gene primer amplification, nucleated cell counts were estimated. Clones were read by immunoSEQ multiplex PCR, and TCRdb kept only the in-frame ones, dropping some. The DNA gave D and trimming, while V, J and clone size come from that table. The data contain 50,000 or so clones, 75% to 90% of them singletons. The CDR3 spans 17 residues. CDR1 and CDR2 (germline): SGHRS, YFSETQ. J gave up 3 bases and V 0 bases, and 8 bases lay outside the gene matches. The receptor was isolated from a human donor in a cohort sampled during active COVID-19. Sequenced: peripheral blood. The rearrangement uses TRBV5-1 and TRBJ1-4; 7 nucleotides align to TRBD1. Written as DNA, the CDR3 is TGCGCCAGCAGCTTGGGACAGGGTGGATGGGCTAATGAAAAACTGTTTTTT. It translates to CASSLGQGGWANEKLFF. The whole variable domain, remainder taken from reference TRBV5-1 and TRBJ1-4, is KAGVTQTPRYLIKTRGQQVTLSCSPISGHRSVSWYQQTPGQGLQFLFEYFSETQRNKGNFPGRFSGRQFSNSRSEMNVSTLELGDSALYLCASSLGQGGWANEKLFFGSGTQLSVL.